This T cell receptor beta chain derives from a study of human T cells and chemical hapten exposure. Specified time point: pre-sensitization, week 0. Treatment specified: therapeutic diphenylcyclopropenone sensitization with weekly scalp DPC. The library gave individual cDNA molecules unique molecular identifiers. Each CDR3 protein gets one entry after TCRdb re-called the RACE reads with MiXCR. Among around 330,000 distinct CDR3 sequences, 4.5% to 7% were seen once, and the ten largest hold over 7%. This clonotype has just a few counts. The sequencing here drew on whole blood, taken in connection with sensitization to the hapten diphenylcyclopropenone (DPC). This sequence was found in a woman younger than 35 with alopecia areata. Some clones in this sample may be carry-over from other donors' samples.

The CDR3 nucleotides are TGTGCCAGCAGTTACACGGGACAGGGGTTGAGAACAGATACGCAGTATTTT. Its protein is CASSYTGQGLRTDTQYF. V is TRBV6-5 and J is TRBJ2-3; 10 bases are shared with TRBD1. V lost 2 bases, J lost 3 bases, and 8 bases stayed unmatched. Germline lookup yields CDR1 MNHEY and CDR2 SVGAGI. The CDR3 length is 17 residues.